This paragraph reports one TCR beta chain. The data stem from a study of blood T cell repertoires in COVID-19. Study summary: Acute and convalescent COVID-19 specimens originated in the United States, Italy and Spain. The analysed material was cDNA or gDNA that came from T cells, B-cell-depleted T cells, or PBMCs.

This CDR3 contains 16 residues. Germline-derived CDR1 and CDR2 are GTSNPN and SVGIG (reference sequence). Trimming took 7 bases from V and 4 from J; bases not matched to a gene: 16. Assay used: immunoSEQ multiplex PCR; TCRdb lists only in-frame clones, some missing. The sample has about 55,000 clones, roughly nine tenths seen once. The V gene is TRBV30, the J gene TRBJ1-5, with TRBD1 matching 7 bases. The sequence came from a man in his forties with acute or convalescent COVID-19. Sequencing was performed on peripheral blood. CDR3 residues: CAYGGRTGTVNQPQHF. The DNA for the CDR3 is TGTGCCTACGGCGGTAGAACCGGGACAGTTAATCAGCCCCAGCATTTT.